This T cell receptor (beta chain) was identified during a study of T cell repertoires in aging, cancer and after chemotherapy. Background on the study: Glioblastoma patients receiving temozolomide-based therapy gave paired samples before and after chemotherapy. Study observations and caveats: Median generation probability rose over the chemotherapy interval in each cancer cohort, suggesting rebound thymic output.

Germline CDR1 SEHNR, CDR2 FQNEAQ (reference sequence). J was trimmed by 5 bases and V by 9 bases; bases with no gene match: 4. The CDR3 extends over 13 amino acids. TRB rearrangements spanning V, D and J were amplified using mixed TRB-A/B primers. TCRdb passed the multiplex PCR reads through MiXCR, listing each CDR3 protein once. The sample shows a few thousand distinct CDR3 sequences, roughly 25% of them seen only once. Within the sample, this clonotype is medium-sized. The antigen remains undetermined. Peripheral blood genomic DNA, not sorted cells or RNA, was the template. This sequence originates from a human donor with a solid tumor. V usage is TRBV7-9 and J usage is TRBJ2-5, with 12 nucleotides matching TRBD2. The sample comprised blood. CDR3 sequence reads: CASGLAGPETQYF. CDR3 coding DNA: TGTGCCAGTGGACTAGCGGGACCTGAGACCCAGTACTTC. Filled out from reference TRBV7-9 and TRBJ2-5, the complete variable domain reads DTGVSQNPRHKITKRGQNVTFRCDPISEHNRLYWYRQTLGQGPEFLTYFQNEAQLEKSRLLSDRFSAERPKGSFSTLEIQRTEQGDSAMYLCASGLAGPETQYFGPGTRLLVL.